Included here is one TCR beta chain sequence, with context. Antigen: not known. The sample comes from a study of T-cell memory formation after mild COVID-19. Study background: Largely donor-specific TCR clusters were found.

Each CDR3 protein gets one entry after TCRdb re-called the 5' RACE reads with MiXCR. The sample holds roughly 450,000 distinct CDR3 sequences, 15% to 20% seen once. The study, taken as a whole, reports: Contracting clones from day 15 to 85 showed balanced CD4/CD8; later expanders favored CD4+.

Germline-derived CDR1 and CDR2 are SGHRS and YFSETQ. With 2 bases clipped from V and 3 bases from J, the junction kept 5 bases outside the gene matches. This CDR3 region has 15 residues. The TCR comes from an adult woman who had mild COVID-19 (a few samples of this study predate the infection). Cell type and time point are not known. V gene TRBV5-1 combines with J gene TRBJ2-5; 9 nucleotides match TRBD2. The sample was PBMCs or a T cell subset sorted from them (not recorded which). The CDR3 region is CASSFSGGREETQYF. In nucleotides, the CDR3 is TGCGCCAGCAGCTTTAGCGGGGGCCGGGAAGAGACCCAGTACTTC. The full variable domain, its missing parts supplied by reference TRBV5-1 and TRBJ2-5, is KAGVTQTPRYLIKTRGQQVTLSCSPISGHRSVSWYQQTPGQGLQFLFEYFSETQRNKGNFPGRFSGRQFSNSRSEMNVSTLELGDSALYLCASSFSGGREETQYFGPGTRLLVL.